The 32 T cell receptor beta chains reported below all come from one sample, sequenced in a study of glioma-infiltrating T cells after dendritic cell vaccination. Repertoires were generated with immunoSEQ multiplex PCR, while TCRdb's copy carries only in-frame clones and drops some. The sample carries more than 95,000 clones, 75% to 85% recorded once. The starting material was blood, obtained before dendritic cell vaccination. These receptors were collected from a human donor with glioblastoma.

This clone was observed a few times. V and J are TRBV19 and TRBJ1-1; 7 nucleotides align to TRBD1. The CDR3 is made up of 15 amino acids. In germline, CDR1 is LNHDA, CDR2 SQIVND (reference sequence). With 5 bases clipped from V and 5 bases from J, the junction kept 11 bases outside the gene matches. The CDR3 DNA is TGTGCCAGTAGTTTCCCGACAGGGTTAGGAACTGAAGCTTTCTTT. Its translation is CASSFPTGLGTEAFF.

The gene calls are TRBV7-9 and TRBJ2-5; D ambiguous. The V and J ends lost 0 bases and 6 bases respectively, with 5 bases between them. CDR1 and CDR2 from the germline V gene are SEHNR and FQNEAQ (reference sequence). The CDR3 has 12 amino acids. CDR3 coding DNA: TGTGCCAGCAGCTTAGCGCGGCAGACCCAGTACTTC. Amino acid sequence: CASSLARQTQYF.

The rearrangement links TRBV30 to TRBJ1-1; 10 nucleotides line up with TRBD1. Germline lookup yields CDR1 GTSNPN and CDR2 SVGIG (reference sequence). There are 11 residues in the CDR3. The V segment lost 3 bases and the J segment 9 bases; nucleotides outside the gene matches: 1. The CDR3 region has the DNA TGTGCCTGGAGGGGACAGGGGAAAGCTTTCTTT. Translating it yields CAWRGQGKAFF.

This clone appeared a single time. The CDR3 is CASSVTGTGARGTEAFF. CDR3 nucleotide sequence: TGTGCCAGCAGCGTTACCGGGACAGGGGCCCGTGGCACTGAAGCTTTCTTT. The chain has TRBV5-4 and TRBJ1-1, with 10 bases lining up with TRBD1. V shed 4 bases and J 4 bases; nucleotides not matched to a gene: 13. There are 17 residues in the CDR3. CDR1 SGHNT and CDR2 YYREEE come from the germline V gene (reference sequence). The full variable domain, completed using reference TRBV5-4 and TRBJ1-1, is ETGVTQSPTHLIKTRGQQVTLRCSSQSGHNTVSWYQQALGQGPQFIFQYYREEENGRGNFPPRFSGLQFPNYSSELNVNALELDDSALYLCASSVTGTGARGTEAFFGQGTRLTVV.

This rearrangement joins TRBV6-4 to TRBJ1-6, with no clear D. Trimming cost V 0 bases and J 4 bases, with 7 bases left between them. This CDR3 region has 15 residues. Germline CDR1 and CDR2: MRHNA and SNTAGT. Here the CDR3 DNA reads TGTGCCAGCAGTGACTCGTCACTATATAATTCACCCCTCCACTTT. Translating gives CASSDSSLYNSPLHF.

This clone appeared many times. The V and J genes are TRBV13 and TRBJ2-7; TRBD1 matches 12 bases. The CDR3 has 18 residues. J gave up 0 bases and V 5 bases, and 11 bases lay outside the gene matches. Germline V gene sequence: CDR1 PRHDT, CDR2 FYEKMQ (reference sequence). The CDR3 coding sequence is TGTGCCAGCAGCGGAGTCCTTCGGGACAGGGGGCCCTCCTACGAGCAGTACTTC. Amino acids: CASSGVLRDRGPSYEQYF.

This chain joins TRBV20-1 and TRBJ1-1, with D possibly TRBD1 on 5 matching bases. The V end was cut by 1 base, the J end by 7 bases, with 7 bases between. This CDR3 comprises 11 residues. Germline V gene data show CDR1 as DFQATT and CDR2 as SNEGSKA (reference sequence). The CDR3 protein is CSARVGDEAFF. The CDR3 bases are TGCAGTGCTAGAGTAGGGGATGAAGCTTTCTTT.

This chain uses TRBV6-1 with TRBJ2-3; 10 bases line up with TRBD2. The germline gives CDR1 MNHNS, CDR2 SASEGT. The V and J ends lost 10 bases and 2 bases, in that order; junction bases with no gene match: 9. The CDR3 loop spans 15 amino acids. The CDR3: CATAPLAGATDTQYF. DNA for the CDR3: TGTGCCACTGCCCCCCTAGCGGGGGCCACAGATACGCAGTATTTT.

This clone came up once. This chain joins TRBV29-1 and TRBJ1-1; possible D gene TRBD1, 6 bases. The V and J ends lost 3 bases and 4 bases respectively, with 6 bases between them. Germline loops: CDR1 SQVTM, CDR2 ANQGSEA. This CDR3 region has 11 residues. The CDR3 DNA is TGCAGCGTTGAGGGGGCCACTGAAGCTTTCTTT. Translation: CSVEGATEAFF.

The CDR3 sequence: CASSLRGGRRTNEQFF. DNA for the CDR3: TGTGCCAGCAGTTTGCGCGGGGGCCGACGAACCAATGAGCAGTTCTTC. The chain combines TRBV28 with TRBJ2-1; D perhaps matches TRBD2 (7 bases). The CDR3 totals 16 residues. With 3 bases removed from V and 6 bases from J, the gap between germline ends came to 18 bases. The germline V gene has CDR1 MDHEN and CDR2 SYDVKM. The complete variable domain, with remaining parts taken from reference TRBV28 and TRBJ2-1, reads DVKVTQSSRYLVKRTGEKVFLECVQDMDHENMFWYRQDPGLGLRLIYFSYDVKMKEKGDIPEGYSVSREKKERFSLILESASTNQTSMYLCASSLRGGRRTNEQFFGPGTRLTVL.

Details on this clone: One junction end disagrees with the germline gene, perhaps due to a read error. Other nucleotide sequences in the sample specify the same CDR3. The rearrangement links TRBV10-3 to TRBJ1-1; D may be TRBD1 (6 bases). This CDR3 comprises 14 residues. Germline V lookup: CDR1 ENHRY, CDR2 SYGVKD. In nucleotides, the CDR3 is TGTGCCATCACTTCCGGGACATCGAACACTGAAGCCTTCTTT. Its protein product is CAITSGTSNTEAFF.

This chain links TRBV10-1 with TRBJ1-3, with a weak D call TRBD1 (6 bases). The CDR3 extends over 16 amino acids. V lost 3 bases and J 2 bases, leaving 14 bases between the germline ends. Germline V CDR1 and CDR2: WNHNN, SYGVQD (reference sequence). CDR3 bases: TGCGCCAGCAGTGATTTCAGGGGCTCGACTGGAAACACCATATATTTT. Translating it yields CASSDFRGSTGNTIYF.

V is TRBV5-6 and J is TRBJ1-2; 7 nucleotides align to TRBD1. This CDR3 has 13 residues. Germline V gene lookup returns CDR1 SGHDT and CDR2 YYEEEE. Germline trimming cut 4 bases from V and 8 bases from J; bases unmatched to any gene: 8. This chain's CDR3 is CASSPPDRPGYTF. The CDR3 bases are TGTGCCAGCAGCCCACCGGACAGGCCCGGCTACACCTTC.

The genes are TRBV5-4 and TRBJ1-1; D not resolved. The ends were cut back, 0 bases at V and 4 bases at J, with 10 bases in the middle. The CDR3 runs to 14 residues. CDR1 is SGHNT and CDR2 is YYREEE in the germline V gene (reference sequence). CDR3 DNA sequence: TGTGCCAGCAGCTTGGCCCCGGGGTGCACTGAAGCTTTCTTT. Its translation: CASSLAPGCTEAFF.

This clone appeared a single time. This chain uses TRBV6-1 with TRBJ2-3; 10 bases fit TRBD2. This CDR3 has 21 residues. Germline loops: CDR1 MNHNS, CDR2 SASEGT. V gave up 2 bases and J gave up 2 bases; unmatched junction bases: 19. CDR3 loop: CASSELMGAGGQYRYTDTQYF. CDR3 nucleotide sequence: TGTGCCAGCAGTGAATTGATGGGAGCGGGGGGGCAATACCGTTACACAGATACGCAGTATTTT.

This chain joins TRBV6-5 and TRBJ2-7, with 11 bases fitting TRBD2. CDR3 length: 15 amino acids. CDR1 and CDR2 (germline): MNHEY, SVGAGI. V shed 5 bases and J 7 bases; nucleotides not matched to a gene: 10. CDR3 in DNA: TGTGCCAGCAGTCCCACCACTAGCGGGGGTCTTGAGCAGTACTTC. The encoded protein is CASSPTTSGGLEQYF.

The chain links TRBV10-1 to TRBJ2-7; 8 bases match TRBD1. Germline V gene data show CDR1 as WNHNN and CDR2 as SYGVQD (reference sequence). The length of the CDR3 is 13 residues. With 6 bases clipped from V and 4 bases from J, the junction kept 5 bases outside the gene matches. The CDR3, as DNA: TGCGCCAGCAGCCGCAACAGGGGGTACGAGCAGTACTTC. It yields the protein CASSRNRGYEQYF.

V usage is TRBV7-9 and J usage is TRBJ1-1; D call uncertain. Per germline, CDR1 SEHNR and CDR2 FQNEAQ (reference sequence). The CDR3 consists of 14 residues. V lost 0 bases to trimming and J lost 0 bases, with 5 bases between them. DNA of the CDR3: TGTGCCAGCAGCTTAGCACAACTGAACACTGAAGCTTTCTTT. The encoded protein is CASSLAQLNTEAFF.

J is TRBJ1-1 and V is TRBV4-1; TRBD1 aligns across 12 bases. Looked up from germline, CDR1 is MGHRA and CDR2 is YSYEKL. V lost 2 bases to trimming and J lost 4 bases; unmatched junction nucleotides: 8. The CDR3 runs to 17 residues. The CDR3 coding sequence is TGCGCCAGCAGCCAATCCGGGACAGGGGGCCGGGGCACTGAAGCTTTCTTT. Translated: CASSQSGTGGRGTEAFF.

With respect to this clone: The sample has other DNA sequences that encode this CDR3 too. V and J are TRBV4-1 and TRBJ2-2; D is uncertain. There are 14 residues in the CDR3. CDR1 and CDR2 (germline): MGHRA, YSYEKL. Trimming took 1 base from V and 2 from J, leaving 5 bases between them. The CDR3 bases are TGCGCCAGCAGCCAAGTGAGCAACACCGGGGAGCTGTTTTTT. This codes for CASSQVSNTGELFF.

This sequence joins TRBV27 and TRBJ2-3; D ambiguous. V shed 3 bases and J shed 0 bases, with 4 bases lying between them. Per the germline V gene, CDR1 is MNHEY and CDR2 is SMNVEV (reference sequence). The CDR3 sequence is 13 residues long. The CDR3 here is CASSLGSTDTQYF. The CDR3 coding sequence is TGTGCCAGCAGTTTGGGCAGCACAGATACGCAGTATTTT.

The rearrangement joins TRBV6-5 to TRBJ2-1; D unclear. Germline CDR1 reads MNHEY; CDR2 reads SVGAGI. The CDR3 runs to 13 residues. Trimming cost V 5 bases and J 4 bases, with 9 bases left between them. The CDR3 is CASSEASYNEQFF. CDR3 DNA sequence: TGTGCCAGCAGTGAAGCTTCTTACAATGAGCAGTTCTTC.

Remarks on this clone: At one end, the junction sequence differs from germline, possibly due to a read error. The rearrangement uses TRBV7-7 and TRBJ1-1; no definite D call. The CDR3 contains 13 residues. Germline-derived CDR1 and CDR2 are SSHAT and FNYEAQ (reference sequence). This CDR3 is CASSLVKNTEAFF. DNA for the CDR3: TGTGCTAGCAGCTTAGTCAAGAACACTGAAGCTTTCTTT. Variable domain in full (rest from reference TRBV7-7 and TRBJ1-1): GAGVSQSPRYKVTKRGQDVTLRCDPISSHATLYWYQQALGQGPEFLTYFNYEAQPDKSGLPSDRFSAERPEGSISTLTIQRTEQRDSAMYRCASSLVKNTEAFFGQGTRLTVV.

The V gene is TRBV5-6, the J gene TRBJ1-1; D remains unclear. The CDR3 length is 14 residues. V was clipped by 0 bases and J by 5 bases, with 11 bases between them. Germline loops: CDR1 SGHDT, CDR2 YYEEEE. CDR3 nucleotides: TGTGCCAGCAGCTTGGAGGGAGGGAGTACTGAAGCTTTCTTT. Its translation is CASSLEGGSTEAFF.

The chain recombines TRBV5-4 with TRBJ2-7; D is possibly TRBD2 (7 bases). The CDR3 is made up of 16 amino acids. V lost 4 bases and J 0 bases, leaving 17 bases between the germline ends. Germline V gene data show CDR1 as SGHNT and CDR2 as YYREEE (reference sequence). CDR3 loop: CASSAWGGASSYEQYF. CDR3 in DNA: TGTGCCAGCAGCGCCTGGGGGGGGGCGAGCTCCTACGAGCAGTACTTC. Full variable domain (outside the CDR3, taken from reference TRBV5-4 and TRBJ2-7): ETGVTQSPTHLIKTRGQQVTLRCSSQSGHNTVSWYQQALGQGPQFIFQYYREEENGRGNFPPRFSGLQFPNYSSELNVNALELDDSALYLCASSAWGGASSYEQYFGPGTRLTVT.

In this sample, this clone turned up a few times. J is TRBJ1-6 and V is TRBV9; D not resolved. Germline CDR1 reads SGDLS; CDR2 reads YYNGEE. The CDR3 has 14 amino acids. The germline V and J ends were trimmed by 4 bases and 6 bases, with 11 bases remaining between them. In DNA, the CDR3 is TGTGCCAGCAGCCAGAATCCTTCTAATTCACCCCTCCACTTT. Amino acids: CASSQNPSNSPLHF.

This sequence joins TRBV6-6 and TRBJ2-7, with 12 bases lining up with TRBD2. Germline V CDR1 and CDR2: MNHNY, SVGAGI (reference sequence). The CDR3 runs to 15 residues. The J segment lost 3 bases and the V segment lost 6 bases, leaving 6 bases of the junction unmatched. The CDR3 region is CASRPRLAGVYEQYF. The CDR3 DNA reads TGTGCCAGCAGACCCCGACTAGCGGGGGTCTACGAGCAGTACTTC.

The J gene is TRBJ2-2, the V gene TRBV5-4, with D possibly being TRBD2 (5 bases). The germline CDR1 and CDR2 sequences are SGHNT and YYREEE (reference sequence). The V and J ends lost 0 bases and 0 bases respectively, with 6 bases between them. The CDR3 spans 15 residues. The CDR3 here is CASSLDGANTGELFF. In DNA, the CDR3 is TGTGCCAGCAGCTTGGACGGGGCGAACACCGGGGAGCTGTTTTTT.

This clone appeared a single time. CDR3 residues: CASSANQGVRGYTF. The CDR3 bases are TGTGCCAGCAGTGCAAATCAGGGTGTCCGAGGCTACACCTTC. The rearrangement uses TRBV6-1 and TRBJ1-2; a possible D gene is TRBD1 (5 bases). The V end lost 4 bases, the J end lost 8 bases, and 17 bases lay between the germline ends. The CDR3 is made up of 14 amino acids. The germline V gene encodes CDR1 MNHNS and CDR2 SASEGT.

Written as DNA, the CDR3 is TGTGCCAGCAGCTCCGCGGTGGTCCTCAAATTAATGGGCTACACCTTC. Amino acid sequence: CASSSAVVLKLMGYTF. The chain combines TRBV7-9 with TRBJ1-2; D is ambiguous. Trimming shortened V by 4 bases and J by 8 bases, and 23 bases separated the two germline ends. The CDR3 spans 16 residues. Germline V gives CDR1 SEHNR, CDR2 FQNEAQ (reference sequence).

The chain uses TRBV6-5 and TRBJ1-5; D call uncertain. The CDR3 has 14 residues. The V end lost 5 bases, the J end lost 4 bases, and 12 bases lay between the germline ends. Germline assignment: CDR1 MNHEY and CDR2 SVGAGI. CDR3 in amino acids: CASSRRPGNQPQHF. CDR3 in DNA: TGTGCCAGCAGTCGAAGGCCCGGGAATCAGCCCCAGCATTTT.

The chain employs TRBV10-1 and TRBJ2-7, with 9 bases aligning to TRBD1. The CDR3 has 14 amino acids. Germline loops: CDR1 WNHNN, CDR2 SYGVQD (reference sequence). With 7 bases clipped from V and 1 base from J, the junction kept 5 bases outside the gene matches. The CDR3 DNA reads TGCGCCAGCAACAACAGGGGGCTTTCCTACGAGCAGTACTTC. It encodes CASNNRGLSYEQYF.